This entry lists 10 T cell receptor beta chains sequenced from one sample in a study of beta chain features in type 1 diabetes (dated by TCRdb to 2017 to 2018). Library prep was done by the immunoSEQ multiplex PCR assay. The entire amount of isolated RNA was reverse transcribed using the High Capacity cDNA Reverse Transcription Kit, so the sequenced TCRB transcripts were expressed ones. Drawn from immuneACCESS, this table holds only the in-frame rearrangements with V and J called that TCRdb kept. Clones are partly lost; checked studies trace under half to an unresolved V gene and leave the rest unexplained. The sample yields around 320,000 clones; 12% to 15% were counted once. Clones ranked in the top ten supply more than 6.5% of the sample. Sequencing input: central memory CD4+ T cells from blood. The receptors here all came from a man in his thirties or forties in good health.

The CDR3 region has the DNA TGTGCCAGCTCACCCCTCCAGGACTATGGCTACACCTTC. This encodes CASSPLQDYGYTF. V and J are TRBV18 and TRBJ1-2; D remains unclear. V was clipped by 3 bases and J by 3 bases, with 8 bases between them. CDR3 size: 13 residues. The germline CDR1 and CDR2 sequences are KGHSH and LQKENI.

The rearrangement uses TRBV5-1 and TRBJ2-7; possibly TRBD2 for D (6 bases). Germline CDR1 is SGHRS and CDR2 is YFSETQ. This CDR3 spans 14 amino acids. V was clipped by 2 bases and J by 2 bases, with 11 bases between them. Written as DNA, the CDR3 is TGCGCCAGCAGCTTATATCCGGGGGCCTACGAGCAGTACTTC. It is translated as CASSLYPGAYEQYF.

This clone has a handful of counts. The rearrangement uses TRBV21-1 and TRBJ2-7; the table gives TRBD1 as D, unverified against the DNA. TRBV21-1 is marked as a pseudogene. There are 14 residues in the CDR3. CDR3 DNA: TGTGCCAGCAGCCGTTCAGGGGGCCTCTACGAGCAGTACTTC. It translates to CASSRSGGLYEQYF.

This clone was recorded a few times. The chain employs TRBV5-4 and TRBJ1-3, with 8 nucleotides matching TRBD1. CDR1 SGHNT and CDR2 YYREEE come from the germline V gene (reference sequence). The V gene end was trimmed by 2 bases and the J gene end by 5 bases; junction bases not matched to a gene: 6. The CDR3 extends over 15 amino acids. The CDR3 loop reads CASSLQGQARNTIYF. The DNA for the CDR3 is TGTGCCAGCAGCTTACAGGGACAGGCTCGAAACACCATATATTTT.

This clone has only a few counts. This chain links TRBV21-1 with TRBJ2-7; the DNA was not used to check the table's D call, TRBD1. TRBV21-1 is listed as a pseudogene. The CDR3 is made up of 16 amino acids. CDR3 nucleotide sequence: TGTGCCAGCAGCAAAGAGGACAAGGAGAGCTCCTACGAGCAGTACTTC. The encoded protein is CASSKEDKESSYEQYF.

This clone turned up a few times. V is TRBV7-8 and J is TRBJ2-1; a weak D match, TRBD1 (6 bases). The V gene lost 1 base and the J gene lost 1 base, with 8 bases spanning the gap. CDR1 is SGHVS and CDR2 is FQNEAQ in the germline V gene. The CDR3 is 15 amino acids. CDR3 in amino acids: CASSLEGHSYNEQFF. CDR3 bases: TGTGCCAGCAGCTTAGAGGGACATTCCTACAATGAGCAGTTCTTC. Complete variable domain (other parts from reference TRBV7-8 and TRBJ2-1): GAGVSQSPRYKVAKRGQDVALRCDPISGHVSLFWYQQALGQGPEFLTYFQNEAQLDKSGLPSDRFFAERPEGSVSTLKIQRTQQEDSAVYLCASSLEGHSYNEQFFGPGTRLTVL.

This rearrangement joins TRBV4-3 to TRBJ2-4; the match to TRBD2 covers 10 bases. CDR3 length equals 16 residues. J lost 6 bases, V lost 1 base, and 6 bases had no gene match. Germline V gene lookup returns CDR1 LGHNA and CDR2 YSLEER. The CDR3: CASSQGAGGPGNIQYF. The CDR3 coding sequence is TGCGCCAGCAGCCAAGGAGCGGGGGGGCCCGGAAACATTCAGTACTTC.

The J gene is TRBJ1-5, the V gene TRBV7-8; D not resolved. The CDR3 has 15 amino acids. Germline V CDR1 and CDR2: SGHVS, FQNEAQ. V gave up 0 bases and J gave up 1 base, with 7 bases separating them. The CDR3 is CASSLATGSNQPQHF. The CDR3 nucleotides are TGTGCCAGCAGCTTAGCGACGGGGAGCAATCAGCCCCAGCATTTT. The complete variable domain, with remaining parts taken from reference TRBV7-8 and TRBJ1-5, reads GAGVSQSPRYKVAKRGQDVALRCDPISGHVSLFWYQQALGQGPEFLTYFQNEAQLDKSGLPSDRFFAERPEGSVSTLKIQRTQQEDSAVYLCASSLATGSNQPQHFGDGTRLSIL.

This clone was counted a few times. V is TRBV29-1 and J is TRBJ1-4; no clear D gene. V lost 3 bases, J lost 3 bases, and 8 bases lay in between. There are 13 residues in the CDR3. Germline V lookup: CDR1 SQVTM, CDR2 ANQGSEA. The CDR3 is CSVEVPPNEKLFF. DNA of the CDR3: TGCAGCGTTGAGGTACCTCCTAATGAAAAACTGTTTTTT.

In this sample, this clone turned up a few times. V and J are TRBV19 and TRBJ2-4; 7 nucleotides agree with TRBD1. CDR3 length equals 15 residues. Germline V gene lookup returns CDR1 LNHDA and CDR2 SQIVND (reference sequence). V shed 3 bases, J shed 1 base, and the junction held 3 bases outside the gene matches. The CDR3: CASSMKGAAKNIQYF. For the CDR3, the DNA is TGTGCCAGTAGTATGAAGGGGGCGGCCAAAAACATTCAGTACTTC.